This T cell receptor (beta chain) was found in a study of blood T cell repertoires in COVID-19. At the level of the study: PBMCs, B-cell-depleted T cells, or T cells were the source of the cDNA or gDNA that made up the material.

The V gene's germline CDR1 is SGHVS and CDR2 FNYEAQ. CDR3 size: 15 residues. With 4 bases clipped from V and 10 bases from J, the junction kept 8 bases outside the gene matches. TCRdb keeps only in-frame clones here, not all; method: immunoSEQ multiplex PCR. In the table there are tens of thousands of clones, 75% to 90% of which are singletons. The TCR was taken from a man aged 60-69 years with COVID-19, enrolled during active disease. The sample was peripheral blood. The chain couples TRBV7-6 to TRBJ2-1; 12 bases match TRBD2. Written as DNA, the CDR3 is TGTGCCAGCAGCTCAAGACTAGCGGGAGAAGAAGAGCAGTTCTTC. Its translation: CASSSRLAGEEEQFF.